Listed below are T cell receptor beta chains from one sample, sequenced in a study of T cell responses to AZD1222 COVID-19 vaccine. Assay: immunoSEQ multiplex PCR; the TCRdb copy retains only in-frame clones and omits some. The sample holds about 83,000 clones, 90% to 95% seen once. Sequencing was performed on peripheral blood, taken on day 0 of MenACWY control vaccination. The origin of the receptors is an adult in good health. Each CDR3 is given with its conserved first and last residue. Fields, in order: clone size, V gene, J gene, D gene, CDR3 DNA, CDR3 protein. D genes are given only for firm matches. Clone size is shown for a subset of rows, as once, few, many or a class of expanded clone.

size: .
V: TRBV6-4
J: TRBJ2-7
D: TRBD1
DNA: TGTGCCAGCAGTGACTCGAGGTTGGTCCGGGACAGGGGGGACGAGCAGTACTTC
CDR3: CASSDSRLVRDRGDEQYF

size: .
V: TRBV11-2
J: TRBJ2-2
D: .
DNA: TGTGCCAGCAGCTTAGGCGATCGGGCCGGGGAGCTGTTTTTT
CDR3: CASSLGDRAGELFF

size: .
V: TRBV3-1/TRBV3-2
J: TRBJ2-1
D: TRBD2
DNA: TGTGCCAGCAGCCAAGATCCCGGCCTGACGGGAGGAGACAATGAGCAGTTCTTC
CDR3: CASSQDPGLTGGDNEQFF

size: .
V: TRBV11-2
J: TRBJ1-4
D: TRBD1
DNA: TGTGCCAGCAGCTCAACCAGTCTATTAGGGACAGGGGATGAAAAACTGTTTTTT
CDR3: CASSSTSLLGTGDEKLFF

size: .
V: TRBV9
J: TRBJ1-6
D: .
DNA: TGTGCCAGCAGCGTACGGGCGAATTCACCCCTCCACTTT
CDR3: CASSVRANSPLHF

size: .
V: TRBV6-5
J: TRBJ1-6
D: .
DNA: TGTGCCAGCAGTTACAATAATTCACCCCTCCACTTT
CDR3: CASSYNNSPLHF

size: .
V: TRBV27
J: TRBJ2-5
D: TRBD2
DNA: TGTGCCAGCAGTTTACGCGGGGGCCAAGAGACCCAGTACTTC
CDR3: CASSLRGGQETQYF

size: .
V: TRBV4-1
J: TRBJ2-2
D: .
DNA: TGCGCCAGCAGCCATGGGACTGGCGGTCCCGGGGAGCTGTTTTTT
CDR3: CASSHGTGGPGELFF

size: .
V: TRBV19
J: TRBJ2-7
D: .
DNA: TGTGCCAGTGGCCCGGGGGCCGAGCAGTACTTC
CDR3: CASGPGAEQYF

size: .
V: TRBV5-5
J: TRBJ1-2
D: .
DNA: TGTGCCAGCAGCTTGGACCTAGGGGGAGCTGTCTATGGCTACACCTTC
CDR3: CASSLDLGGAVYGYTF

size: .
V: TRBV5-1
J: TRBJ1-2
D: .
DNA: TGCGCCAGCAGCTTGGACAGATCCTTAGGTGGCTACACCTTC
CDR3: CASSLDRSLGGYTF

size: .
V: TRBV2
J: TRBJ2-3
D: .
DNA: TGTGCCAGCAGTGAGGGGACTTTGGGCCGCACAGATACGCAGTATTTT
CDR3: CASSEGTLGRTDTQYF

size: .
V: TRBV10-3
J: TRBJ1-2
D: .
DNA: TGTGCCATCAGTGACCCGAGGGCTAACTATGGCTACACCTTC
CDR3: CAISDPRANYGYTF

size: .
V: TRBV3-1/TRBV3-2
J: TRBJ1-1
D: .
DNA: TGTGCCAGCAGCCACCAGACAGCTGAAGCTTTCTTT
CDR3: CASSHQTAEAFF

size: .
V: TRBV28
J: TRBJ1-5
D: TRBD1
DNA: TGTGCCAGCAGTTTAGAGGTAACTCACAGGGGTTATCAGCCCCAGCATTTT
CDR3: CASSLEVTHRGYQPQHF

size: .
V: TRBV6-5
J: TRBJ1-2
D: .
DNA: TGTGCCAGCAGCCCGCGGCCCAGGGGTGACGGCTACACCTTC
CDR3: CASSPRPRGDGYTF

size: .
V: TRBV27
J: TRBJ1-5
D: TRBD1
DNA: TGTGCCAGCAGTCAATCCGGGACAGGGGGAGGACAGCCCCAGCATTTT
CDR3: CASSQSGTGGGQPQHF

size: few
V: TRBV18
J: TRBJ2-1
D: TRBD2
DNA: TGTGCCAGCTCACCGGCTAGCGGGAGTAGTAATGAGCAGTTCTTC
CDR3: CASSPASGSSNEQFF

size: .
V: TRBV28
J: TRBJ1-2
D: .
DNA: TGTGCCAGCAGTTCTGAGGGCGGAAGGGGCTACACCTTC
CDR3: CASSSEGGRGYTF

size: .
V: TRBV20-1
J: TRBJ1-6
D: TRBD1
DNA: TGCAGTGCTAGTGTGGGACAGGGTGGCTCACCCCTCCACTTT
CDR3: CSASVGQGGSPLHF